Listed here are 5 T cell receptor beta chains from one sample, sequenced in a study of control samples from healthy donors and cancer patients. The method was immunoSEQ multiplex PCR; TCRdb's version includes in-frame clones alone and lacks a portion of them. This sample has 150,000 to 200,000 clones; just over 95% occur once, and the top ten carry 0.95% to 1.1%. The sequencing input was blood. Receptors originate from a woman in her 30s in good health.

The J gene is TRBJ1-1, the V gene TRBV7-2, with D unclear. The CDR3 consists of 14 residues. Per the germline V gene, CDR1 is SGHTA and CDR2 is FQGNSA. V shed 5 bases and J shed 10 bases, with 20 bases lying between them. CDR3 amino acids: CASSPPGRPTGAFF. CDR3 nucleotide sequence: TGTGCCAGCAGCCCTCCTGGGCGACCGACCGGAGCTTTCTTT. The whole variable domain, filled in from reference TRBV7-2 and TRBJ1-1, reads GAGVSQSPSNKVTEKGKDVELRCDPISGHTALYWYRQSLGQGLEFLIYFQGNSAPDKSGLPSDRFSAERTGGSVSTLTIQRTQQEDSAVYLCASSPPGRPTGAFFGQGTRLTVV.

This chain links TRBV9 with TRBJ2-7; TRBD2 matches 10 bases. V lost 0 bases, J lost 5 bases, and 5 bases stayed unmatched. Germline lookup yields CDR1 SGDLS and CDR2 YYNGEE. The CDR3 runs 15 residues. Here the CDR3 DNA reads TGTGCCAGCAGCGTAGCCCTAGCGGGAGAGGACGAGCAGTACTTC. This encodes CASSVALAGEDEQYF.

The CDR3 loop reads CAISKTGTGGEQYF. The CDR3 nucleotides read TGTGCCATCAGTAAGACCGGGACAGGTGGCGAGCAGTACTTC. The V and J genes are TRBV10-3 and TRBJ2-7; 8 bases match TRBD1. There are 14 residues in the CDR3. V shed 5 bases and J 6 bases; nucleotides not matched to a gene: 9. CDR1 is ENHRY and CDR2 is SYGVKD in the germline V gene.

The chain couples TRBV7-9 to TRBJ2-2; 9 positions match TRBD2. Trimming removed 3 bases from V and 0 bases from J; junction bases left unmatched: 2. The germline CDR1 and CDR2 sequences are SEHNR and FQNEAQ (reference sequence). CDR3 length equals 16 residues. The CDR3 nucleotides are TGTGCCAGCAGCTTTGGCGGGGGGGCGAACACCGGGGAGCTGTTTTTT. It codes for CASSFGGGANTGELFF.

V usage is TRBV7-6 and J usage is TRBJ2-7, with TRBD1 identical over 7 bases. CDR3 length equals 15 residues. The junction had 7 bases not matched to a gene; V was cut back by 1 base and J by 4 bases. CDR1 and CDR2 from the germline V gene are SGHVS and FNYEAQ. CDR3 in DNA: TGTGCCAGCAGCTTAGGACAGGGCCCTTTATACGAGCAGTACTTC. As protein: CASSLGQGPLYEQYF.